These T cell receptor beta chains were read from a single sample in a study of blood T cell repertoires in COVID-19. The protocol was immunoSEQ multiplex PCR, while the TCRdb copy is restricted to in-frame clones and leaves out a portion. The sample has some 140,000 clones; roughly four fifths are singletons. The source material was peripheral blood. The receptors originated from a man older than 75 with acute or convalescent COVID-19. Both conserved end residues are part of each CDR3. The D gene is left open where the match is weak. Clone size appears in some rows only: once, few, many, or a class for an expanded clone.

size	J	D	V	CDR3	DNA
NA	TRBJ1-6	TRBD1	TRBV28	CARAGSGQGDNSPLHF	TGTGCGCGGGCAGGGTCGGGACAGGGGGATAATTCACCCCTCCACTTT
NA	TRBJ1-1	TRBD1	TRBV7-8	CASSPSGTGGTEAFF	TGTGCCAGCAGCCCCTCCGGGACAGGGGGGACTGAAGCTTTCTTT
NA	TRBJ2-6	NA	TRBV5-1	CASTPGVRGANVLTF	TGCGCCAGCACCCCAGGGGTCCGTGGGGCCAACGTCCTGACTTTC
NA	TRBJ2-7	NA	TRBV29-1	CSVAGMSYEQYF	TGCAGCGTTGCAGGGATGTCCTACGAGCAGTACTTC
NA	TRBJ1-1	NA	TRBV28	CAGARNLNTEAFF	TGTGCCGGGGCTCGTAACCTGAACACTGAAGCTTTCTTT
NA	TRBJ2-5	NA	TRBV15	CATSRETGTETQYF	TGTGCCACCAGCAGGGAAACAGGGACGGAGACCCAGTACTTC
once	TRBJ2-7	TRBD2	TRBV11-2	CASRLGTSGTYYEQYF	TGTGCCAGCAGGCTCGGGACTAGCGGGACCTATTACGAGCAGTACTTC
NA	TRBJ1-1	TRBD1	TRBV16	CASSPSRDRSLGAFF	TGTGCCAGCAGCCCTTCCCGGGACAGAAGTCTAGGGGCTTTCTTT
NA	TRBJ1-4	NA	TRBV28	CASSFLSGAGEKLFF	TGTGCCAGCAGTTTCCTTTCAGGGGCTGGTGAAAAACTGTTTTTT
once	TRBJ2-7	NA	TRBV28	CASTPLVGSYEQYF	TGTGCCAGCACTCCACTAGTCGGCTCCTACGAGCAGTACTTC
NA	TRBJ1-1	NA	TRBV28	CASSPRVDTEAFF	TGTGCCAGCAGTCCCAGGGTGGACACTGAAGCTTTCTTT
NA	TRBJ1-6	NA	TRBV4-3	CASSQGTGNSPLHF	TGCGCCAGCAGCCAAGGAACAGGGAATTCACCCCTCCACTTT
NA	TRBJ2-1	TRBD2	TRBV11-3	CASSLAGGAGEQFF	TGTGCCAGCAGCTTAGCCGGGGGGGCGGGTGAGCAGTTCTTC
NA	TRBJ2-4	NA	TRBV7-2	CASSPRPRLGPNIQYF	TGTGCCAGCAGCCCCCGGCCCCGCCTTGGGCCAAACATTCAGTACTTC
NA	TRBJ1-6	NA	TRBV13	CASTANDSPLHF	TGTGCCAGCACCGCTAATGATTCACCCCTCCACTTT
NA	TRBJ1-1	TRBD1	TRBV27	CASSPRTGHHTEAFF	TGTGCCAGCAGTCCCCGGACAGGCCACCACACTGAAGCTTTCTTT
NA	TRBJ2-7	TRBD1	TRBV7-2	CASSSRDRVREQYF	TGTGCCAGCAGTTCCCGGGACAGGGTGAGAGAGCAGTACTTC
NA	TRBJ2-1	NA	TRBV18	CASSPDRGSYNEQFF	TGTGCCAGCTCTCCCGACCGGGGCTCCTACAATGAGCAGTTCTTC
NA	TRBJ1-5	TRBD1	TRBV7-2	CASSLAGQINQPQHF	TGTGCCAGCAGCTTAGCGGGACAGATCAATCAGCCCCAGCATTTT
once	TRBJ1-5	NA	TRBV18	CASSPGLNQPQHF	TGTGCCAGCTCACCCGGACTAAATCAGCCCCAGCATTTT
once	TRBJ2-3	NA	TRBV28	CASSLRADTQYF	TGTGCCAGCAGTTTGAGGGCGGATACGCAGTATTTT
NA	TRBJ1-1	NA	TRBV5-4	CASSSLTEEAFF	TGTGCCAGCAGCTCCCTGACGGAGGAAGCTTTCTTT
NA	TRBJ2-5	TRBD2	TRBV5-1	CACRTSGGAPQETQYF	TGCGCCTGCAGGACTAGCGGGGGCGCCCCTCAAGAGACCCAGTACTTC
NA	TRBJ1-1	NA	TRBV28	CASSYPGVYTEAFF	TGTGCCAGCAGTTACCCCGGAGTATACACTGAAGCTTTCTTT
NA	TRBJ1-2	TRBD1	TRBV29-1	CSVKAGGAPYGYTF	TGCAGCGTTAAAGCAGGGGGCGCACCCTATGGCTACACCTTC
NA	TRBJ2-6	TRBD1	TRBV14	CASRQGAPSGANVLTF	TGTGCCAGCAGACAGGGGGCCCCCTCTGGGGCCAACGTCCTGACTTTC
NA	TRBJ1-2	TRBD1	TRBV28	CASTSGQGAPYGYTF	TGTGCCAGTACCTCCGGACAGGGGGCCCCCTATGGCTACACCTTC
NA	TRBJ1-2	TRBD1	TRBV7-2	CASSPEDRSIYGYTF	TGTGCCAGCAGCCCAGAGGACAGGTCAATATATGGCTACACCTTC